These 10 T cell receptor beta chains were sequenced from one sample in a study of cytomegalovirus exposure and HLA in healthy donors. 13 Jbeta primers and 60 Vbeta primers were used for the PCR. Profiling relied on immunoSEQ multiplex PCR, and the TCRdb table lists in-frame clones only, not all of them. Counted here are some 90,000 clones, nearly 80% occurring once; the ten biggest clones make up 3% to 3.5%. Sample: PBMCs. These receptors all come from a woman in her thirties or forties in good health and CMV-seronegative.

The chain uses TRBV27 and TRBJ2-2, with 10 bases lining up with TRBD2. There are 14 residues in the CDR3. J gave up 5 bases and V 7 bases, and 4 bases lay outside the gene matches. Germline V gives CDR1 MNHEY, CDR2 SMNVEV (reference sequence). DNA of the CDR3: TGTGCCAGCATTCAACTAGCGGGAACCGGGGAGCTGTTTTTT. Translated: CASIQLAGTGELFF.

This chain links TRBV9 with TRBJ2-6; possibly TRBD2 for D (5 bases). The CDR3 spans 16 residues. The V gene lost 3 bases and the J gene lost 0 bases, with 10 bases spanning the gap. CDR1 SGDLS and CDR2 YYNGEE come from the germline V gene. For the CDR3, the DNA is TGTGCCAGCAGCGGAGGGATTTTCTCTGGGGCCAACGTCCTGACTTTC. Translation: CASSGGIFSGANVLTF.

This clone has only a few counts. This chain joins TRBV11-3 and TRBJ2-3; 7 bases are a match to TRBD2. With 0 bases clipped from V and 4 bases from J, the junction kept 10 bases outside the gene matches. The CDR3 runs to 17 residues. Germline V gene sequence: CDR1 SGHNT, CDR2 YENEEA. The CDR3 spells CASSLDHGLGRSDTQYF. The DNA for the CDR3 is TGTGCCAGCAGCTTAGATCACGGACTAGGAAGGTCAGATACGCAGTATTTT.

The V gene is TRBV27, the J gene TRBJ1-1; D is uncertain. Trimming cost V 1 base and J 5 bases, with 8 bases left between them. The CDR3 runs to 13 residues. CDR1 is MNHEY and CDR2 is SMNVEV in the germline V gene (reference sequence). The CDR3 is CASSLWTETEAFF. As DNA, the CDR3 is TGTGCCAGCAGTTTATGGACTGAGACTGAAGCTTTCTTT.

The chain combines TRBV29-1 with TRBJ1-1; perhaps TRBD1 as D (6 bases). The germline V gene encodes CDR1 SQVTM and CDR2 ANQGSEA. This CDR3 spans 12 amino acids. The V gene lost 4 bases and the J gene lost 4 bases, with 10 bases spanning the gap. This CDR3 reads CSVGSRGTEAFF. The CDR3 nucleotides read TGCAGCGTTGGGAGCAGGGGCACTGAAGCTTTCTTT.

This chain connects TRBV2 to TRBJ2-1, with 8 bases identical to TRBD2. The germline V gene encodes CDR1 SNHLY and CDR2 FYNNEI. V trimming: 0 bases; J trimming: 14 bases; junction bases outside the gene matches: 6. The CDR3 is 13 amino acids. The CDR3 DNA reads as TGTGCCAGCAGTGAAGCGGGAGGGACTAGGAAGTTCTTC. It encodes CASSEAGGTRKFF.

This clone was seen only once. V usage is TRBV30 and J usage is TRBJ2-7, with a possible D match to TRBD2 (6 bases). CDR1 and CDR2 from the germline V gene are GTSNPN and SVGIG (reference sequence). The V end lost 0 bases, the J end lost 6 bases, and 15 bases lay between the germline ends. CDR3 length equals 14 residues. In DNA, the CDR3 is TGTGCCTGGAGTGTAAGAGGGATAGCGGCCGAGCAGTACTTC. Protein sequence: CAWSVRGIAAEQYF.

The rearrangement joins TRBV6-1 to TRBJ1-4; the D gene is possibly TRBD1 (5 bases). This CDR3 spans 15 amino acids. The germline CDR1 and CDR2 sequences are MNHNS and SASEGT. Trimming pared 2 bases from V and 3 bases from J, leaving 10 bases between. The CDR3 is CASSENRGANEKLFF. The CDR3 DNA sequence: TGTGCCAGCAGTGAAAATCGGGGGGCTAATGAAAAACTGTTTTTT.

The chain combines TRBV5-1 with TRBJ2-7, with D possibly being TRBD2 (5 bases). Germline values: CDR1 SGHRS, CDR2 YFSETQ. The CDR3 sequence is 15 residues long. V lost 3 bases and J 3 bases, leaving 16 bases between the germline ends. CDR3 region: CASSSGLLSNYEQYF. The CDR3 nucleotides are TGCGCCAGCAGCTCCGGACTTCTTTCAAACTACGAGCAGTACTTC.

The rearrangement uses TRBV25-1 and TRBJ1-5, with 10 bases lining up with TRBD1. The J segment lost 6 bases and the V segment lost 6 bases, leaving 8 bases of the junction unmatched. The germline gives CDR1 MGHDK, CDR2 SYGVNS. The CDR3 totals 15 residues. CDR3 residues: CASSPDRGQSQPQHF. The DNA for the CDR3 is TGTGCCAGCAGCCCCGACAGGGGGCAAAGTCAGCCCCAGCATTTT. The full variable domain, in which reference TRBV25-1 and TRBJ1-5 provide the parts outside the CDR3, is EADIYQTPRYLVIGTGKKITLECSQTMGHDKMYWYQQDPGMELHLIHYSYGVNSTEKGDLSSESTVSRIRTEHFPLTLESARPSHTSQYLCASSPDRGQSQPQHFGDGTRLSIL.